A single sample is the source of the 26 T cell receptor beta chains below, sequenced in a study of T cells after yellow fever vaccination. TCRdb independently ran MiXCR on the 5' RACE reads; one entry per CDR3 protein. The data contain approximately 510,000 distinct CDR3 sequences, 21% of them singletons. Source: PBMCs, taken approximately 22 days after the first yellow fever vaccination. The origin of the receptors is a man aged 18-30 years who received the YFV17D yellow fever vaccine.

The rearrangement links TRBV5-6 to TRBJ1-1; D perhaps matches TRBD1 (5 bases). Trimming stripped 0 bases from V and 6 bases from J, with 9 bases between. The CDR3 is 13 amino acids. Germline CDR1 SGHDT, CDR2 YYEEEE. CDR3 protein: CASSLDRSAEAFF. As DNA, the CDR3 is TGTGCCAGCAGCTTGGACAGGTCCGCTGAAGCTTTCTTT.

The rearrangement links TRBV6-2 or TRBV6-3 to TRBJ2-1; D gene unclear. V lost 5 bases and J lost 6, with 8 bases in between. The CDR3 consists of 12 residues. The germline V gene encodes CDR1 MNHEY and CDR2 SVGEGT. This CDR3 reads CASSPWTNEQFF. DNA of the CDR3: TGTGCCAGCAGTCCCTGGACCAATGAGCAGTTCTTC.

The chain carries TRBV4-3 and TRBJ1-6; tentative D call: TRBD1 (5 bases). There are 15 residues in the CDR3. V was pared by 0 bases and J by 9 bases, with 12 bases between. Germline V gene data show CDR1 as LGHNA and CDR2 as YSLEER. The CDR3 DNA reads as TGCGCCAGCAGCCAAGATGAAGCAGGGAGTTCACCCCTCCACTTT. Residues: CASSQDEAGSSPLHF.

This clonotype was observed a few times. The rearrangement uses TRBV29-1 and TRBJ2-3; D may match TRBD1 or TRBD2 (6 bases each). CDR1 SQVTM and CDR2 ANQGSEA come from the germline V gene. V lost 0 bases and J lost 1, with 17 bases in between. The CDR3 extends over 17 amino acids. The CDR3 bases are TGCAGCGTTGAAGATATCGGGGGCCCCCCCGGCACAGATACGCAGTATTTT. The encoded protein is CSVEDIGGPPGTDTQYF.

This chain joins TRBV14 and TRBJ2-1; TRBD2 agrees at 13 bases. Trimming at V came to 6 bases and at J to 2 bases, leaving 1 base not matched to a gene. The CDR3 is made up of 15 amino acids. Germline V gene sequence: CDR1 SGHDN, CDR2 FVKESK. As DNA, the CDR3 is TGTGCCAGCAGAGGACTAGCGGGGGCCTACAATGAGCAGTTCTTC. This gives the protein CASRGLAGAYNEQFF.

This clonotype came up a few times. The chain links TRBV28 to TRBJ2-3; TRBD2 agrees at 7 bases. Germline V CDR1 and CDR2: MDHEN, SYDVKM. The CDR3 totals 16 residues. The trim removed 0 bases at V and 0 bases at J, leaving 3 bases unmatched. The CDR3 is CASSLWERGSTDTQYF. CDR3 DNA sequence: TGTGCCAGCAGTTTATGGGAGCGGGGCAGCACAGATACGCAGTATTTT.

The rearrangement uses TRBV5-5 and TRBJ2-4; 8 bases line up with TRBD1. Germline V gene lookup returns CDR1 SGHKS and CDR2 YYEKEE (reference sequence). V trimming: 1 base; J trimming: 0 bases; junction bases outside the gene matches: 6. CDR3 length: 17 residues. CDR3 coding DNA: TGTGCCAGCAGCTTGTCCGGGACAGGAGGAGCCAAAAACATTCAGTACTTC. Its translation is CASSLSGTGGAKNIQYF.

This chain connects TRBV25-1 to TRBJ1-1, with 9 bases fitting TRBD1. The V segment lost 3 bases and the J segment 1 base; nucleotides outside the gene matches: 3. The CDR3 loop spans 15 amino acids. The germline CDR1 and CDR2 sequences are MGHDK and SYGVNS. The CDR3 here is CASSDTTGGNTEAFF. CDR3 nucleotide sequence: TGTGCCAGCAGTGATACGACAGGGGGGAACACTGAAGCTTTCTTT.

This clonotype was observed a handful of times. The chain joins TRBV3-1 to TRBJ2-6; 7 bases are shared with TRBD1. CDR1 and CDR2 from the germline V gene are LGHDT and YNNKEL (reference sequence). Trimming at V came to 3 bases and at J to 0 bases, leaving 5 bases not matched to a gene. The CDR3 is made up of 17 amino acids. CDR3 loop: CASSHGTDSSGANVLTF. The CDR3 nucleotides read TGTGCCAGCAGCCACGGGACAGATTCCTCTGGGGCCAACGTCCTGACTTTC.

In this sample, this clonotype turned up a few times. The chain uses TRBV7-8 and TRBJ2-1; 7 nucleotides align to TRBD1. Germline values: CDR1 SGHVS, CDR2 FQNEAQ. The V and J ends lost 5 bases and 5 bases, in that order; junction bases with no gene match: 3. This CDR3 contains 13 residues. This CDR3 is CASSITGDNEQFF. The CDR3 DNA reads TGTGCCAGCAGCATAACAGGGGACAATGAGCAGTTCTTC.

This clonotype was counted at least ten times. V and J are TRBV7-2 and TRBJ2-3, with 10 bases lining up with TRBD2. The CDR3 is made up of 17 amino acids. In germline, CDR1 is SGHTA, CDR2 FQGNSA. Trimming removed 5 bases from V and 0 bases from J; junction bases left unmatched: 8. The CDR3 coding sequence is TGTGCCAGCAGCGCCCCCACTAGCGGGGCGAGCACAGATACGCAGTATTTT. Its protein is CASSAPTSGASTDTQYF.

This chain joins TRBV5-1 and TRBJ1-2; 11 positions match TRBD1. Germline-derived CDR1 and CDR2 are SGHRS and YFSETQ. The length of the CDR3 is 17 residues. With 0 bases clipped from V and 4 bases from J, the junction kept 8 bases outside the gene matches. The CDR3 is CASSLEGQGEAIYGYTF. The CDR3 nucleotides read TGCGCCAGCAGCTTGGAGGGACAGGGGGAAGCGATCTATGGCTACACCTTC.

The rearrangement joins TRBV12-5 to TRBJ2-3; no firm D call. Trimming pared 2 bases from V and 6 bases from J, leaving 6 bases between. CDR1 and CDR2 (germline): LGHNT, FRNRAP. The CDR3 spans 12 residues. CDR3 DNA: TGTGCTAGTGGTTTGCCCCCTGATACGCAGTATTTT. Amino acids: CASGLPPDTQYF. The variable domain in full, with the rest retrieved from reference TRBV12-5 and TRBJ2-3, is DARVTQTPRHKVTEMGQEVTMRCQPILGHNTVFWYRQTMMQGLELLAYFRNRAPLDDSGMPKDRFSAEMPDATLATLKIQPSEPRDSAVYFCASGLPPDTQYFGPGTRLTVL.

This clonotype was picked up a small number of times. V is TRBV4-1 and J is TRBJ1-5; no definite D call. The CDR3 is 15 residues long. V lost 2 bases and J 3 bases, leaving 11 bases between the germline ends. Looked up from germline, CDR1 is MGHRA and CDR2 is YSYEKL. CDR3 sequence (DNA): TGCGCCAGCAGCCAAAGAGTACAGAACAATCAGCCCCAGCATTTT. Residues: CASSQRVQNNQPQHF.

V is TRBV27 and J is TRBJ2-3; no firm D call. Germline values: CDR1 MNHEY, CDR2 SMNVEV (reference sequence). CDR3 length equals 13 residues. V was clipped by 6 bases and J by 8 bases, with 15 bases between them. The CDR3 region is CASRDLPFFTQYF. The CDR3 region has the DNA TGTGCCAGCAGGGACCTACCGTTTTTTACGCAGTATTTT.

This clonotype was counted a few times. The rearrangement links TRBV9 to TRBJ2-5; weak D call: TRBD1 (6 bases). CDR1 and CDR2 from the germline V gene are SGDLS and YYNGEE. The CDR3 extends over 14 amino acids. Trimming left V 2 bases short and J 2 bases short, with 10 bases between. CDR3 amino acids: CASSVGDRQETQYF. The CDR3 coding sequence is TGTGCCAGCAGCGTGGGAGACAGGCAAGAGACCCAGTACTTC.

In its sample, this clonotype was seen many times. The chain is built from TRBV5-1 and TRBJ2-7, with a tentative D call TRBD1 (6 bases). Germline V CDR1 and CDR2: SGHRS, YFSETQ. CDR3 length: 14 amino acids. In nucleotides, the CDR3 is TGTGCCAGCAGCTTAGGTACAGGGCCCTACGAGCAGTACGTC. Its protein is CASSLGTGPYEQYV.

V gene TRBV6-2 or TRBV6-3 combines with J gene TRBJ1-5; D unclear. Germline CDR1 reads MNHEY; CDR2 reads SVGEGT. V was trimmed by 6 bases and J by 0 bases, leaving 15 bases between them. The CDR3 is made up of 16 amino acids. CDR3 amino acids: CASSPRIDYSNQPQHF. CDR3 in DNA: TGTGCCAGCAGCCCGAGGATAGATTATAGCAATCAGCCCCAGCATTTT.

This rearrangement joins TRBV18 to TRBJ1-3; 8 positions agree with TRBD1. From germline, CDR1 is KGHSH and CDR2 LQKENI. With V trimmed by 0 bases and J by 3 bases, 4 bases remained unmatched. The CDR3 totals 16 residues. CDR3 in DNA: TGTGCCAGCTCACCACCCCAGGGGGCGAGTGGAAACACCATATATTTT. Protein product: CASSPPQGASGNTIYF.

This clonotype was seen a handful of times. This chain joins TRBV15 and TRBJ2-1; the match to TRBD1 covers 11 bases. Germline values: CDR1 LNHNV, CDR2 YYDKDF (reference sequence). This CDR3 is 16 amino acids long. Losses at the gene ends were 5 bases for V and 6 bases for J; bases not matched to a gene: 9. DNA for the CDR3: TGTGCCACCAGCGAGGGGTGGGACAGGGGGGGCAATGAGCAGTTCTTC. The encoded protein is CATSEGWDRGGNEQFF.

V gene TRBV7-2 combines with J gene TRBJ2-7; 9 nucleotides match TRBD1. The CDR3 loop spans 15 amino acids. CDR1 is SGHTA, CDR2 FQGNSA, per germline. V gave up 0 bases and J gave up 5 bases; unmatched junction bases: 5. The DNA for the CDR3 is TGTGCCAGCAGCTTAGCCGGACAGGGGTACCACGAGCAGTACTTC. It encodes CASSLAGQGYHEQYF.

The sample holds a few counts of this clonotype. The chain combines TRBV7-3 with TRBJ1-1, with D possibly being TRBD1 (6 bases). Germline values: CDR1 SGHTA, CDR2 FQGTGA. The V end lost 6 bases, the J end lost 3 bases, and 17 bases lay between the germline ends. The CDR3 length is 15 residues. The CDR3 spells CASRPGGGPHTEAFF. The DNA of the CDR3 is TGTGCCAGCAGGCCCGGGGGGGGCCCTCACACTGAAGCTTTCTTT.

The chain is built from TRBV6-1 and TRBJ2-7, with 12 bases fitting TRBD2. Germline V lookup: CDR1 MNHNS, CDR2 SASEGT. CDR3 size: 18 residues. The trim removed 6 bases at V and 4 bases at J, leaving 16 bases unmatched. The CDR3 DNA reads TGTGCCAGCAGCCTCCTCCACTCCCGACTAGCGGGGGCGTACGAGCAGTACTTC. This translates into CASSLLHSRLAGAYEQYF.

The genes are TRBV5-1 and TRBJ2-7; 8 nucleotides line up with TRBD2. This CDR3 comprises 16 residues. Germline V gene lookup returns CDR1 SGHRS and CDR2 YFSETQ. V lost 4 bases to trimming and J lost 0 bases; unmatched junction nucleotides: 9. The CDR3 loop is CASSPQAGESSYEQYF. The CDR3 DNA follows: TGCGCCAGCAGCCCCCAAGCGGGGGAGAGCTCCTACGAGCAGTACTTC.

This clonotype was detected a few times. The chain combines TRBV7-9 with TRBJ2-2, with unresolved D. V shed 7 bases and J shed 5 bases, with 8 bases lying between them. The CDR3 runs to 12 residues. The germline CDR1 and CDR2 sequences are SEHNR and FQNEAQ (reference sequence). The CDR3 loop reads CASTSETGELFF. The CDR3 DNA follows: TGTGCCAGCACCTCTGAGACCGGGGAGCTGTTTTTT.

This sequence joins TRBV6-2 or TRBV6-3 and TRBJ2-3, with D possibly called TRBD1 or TRBD2 (5 bases each). V was pared by 5 bases and J by 5 bases, with 17 bases between. The germline V gene has CDR1 MNHEY and CDR2 SVGEGT. The CDR3 runs to 15 residues. CDR3 protein: CASSPLFGAEDTQYF. CDR3 nucleotide sequence: TGTGCCAGCAGTCCCCTCTTCGGGGCGGAAGATACGCAGTATTTT.